These T cell receptor beta chains were read from a single sample in a study of shared clonotypes between healthy human individuals. TCRdb's copy holds only in-frame clones and misses some; the assay was immunoSEQ multiplex PCR. The table includes millions of clones, just over 90% detected once. Sequencing was done on a sample of naive CD4+ T cells sorted from blood. The origin of the receptors is a man younger than 30 in good health. Each CDR3 is given with its conserved first and last residue. Fields, in order: J gene, V gene, CDR3 protein.

>TRBJ1-5|TRBV5-5
CASSSGASNQPQHF
>TRBJ2-7|TRBV7-2
CASSPGGIVEQYF
>TRBJ2-5|TRBV28
CASSAPTGLGETQYF
>TRBJ2-1|TRBV4-3
CASSQAPGQNYNEQFF
>TRBJ2-1|TRBV4-1
CASSQIPQGYNEQFF
>TRBJ2-5|TRBV6-5
CASSYNLGKQETQYF
>NA|TRBV5-6
CASSPLQGLYEQYF
>TRBJ2-1|TRBV10-1
CASSHLSGNEQFF
>TRBJ1-2|TRBV6-6
CASNDGGIGGYTF
>TRBJ1-6|TRBV27
CASSPNGQGQSPLHF
>TRBJ2-2|TRBV5-1
CASRTGTNTGELFF
>TRBJ2-1|TRBV6-1
CASSPRDIDPFF
>TRBJ2-1|TRBV30
CAWKGDRSSYNEQFF
>TRBJ2-1|TRBV5-1
CASSLEGAVDEQFF
>TRBJ1-5|TRBV10-3
CAISDGPGLLAQPQHF
>TRBJ2-7|TRBV5-1
CASSLALAGEPYEQYF
>TRBJ2-1|TRBV7-9
CASSSGTGAGNEQFF
>TRBJ1-2|TRBV6-5
CASSGVVNYGYTF
>TRBJ2-7|TRBV28
CASSSFTSSTYEQYF
>TRBJ2-7|TRBV6-6
CASKLRDRGPYEQYF
>TRBJ2-7|TRBV5-1
CASSSAAARETSEQYF
>TRBJ1-3|TRBV19
CASSAATDSPTIYF
>TRBJ2-2|TRBV7-2
CASSSRTGLSTGELFF
>TRBJ2-2|TRBV4-1
CASSQQGPPGELFF
>TRBJ1-1|TRBV4-1
CASSQVGGGSAEAFF
>TRBJ2-7|TRBV7-9
CASSSSLGTGGDEQYF
>TRBJ2-7|TRBV6-5
CASSYSWELADYEQYF
>TRBJ2-3|TRBV5-6
CASSRSTDTDTQYF
>TRBJ1-2|TRBV6-5
CASSYRQGRGYGYTF
>TRBJ2-2|TRBV5-1
CASSRLAGVANTGELFF
>TRBJ1-6|TRBV7-9
CASSLGQGGSPLHF
>TRBJ2-1|TRBV7-6
CASSLIDRGGQFF
>TRBJ1-5|TRBV28
CASSSPTGQPQHF
>TRBJ2-5|TRBV29-1
CSVEALGTSGAYFQETQYF
>TRBJ2-7|TRBV30
CAWSWPRQGAEQYF
>TRBJ1-5|TRBV19
CASSKLDSSHSNQPQHF
>TRBJ1-4|TRBV6-5
CASSYQFVGTNEKLFF
>TRBJ2-3|TRBV5-1
CASSLDGTSTDTQYF
>TRBJ2-7|TRBV28
CASSSIDRGWYEQYF
>TRBJ2-7|TRBV9
CASSVGPDGEQYF
>TRBJ1-2|TRBV27
CASSLSAPNYGYTF
>TRBJ2-7|TRBV4-1
CASSQDASSYEQYF
>TRBJ2-5|TRBV7-9
CASSLDRGQETQYF
>TRBJ2-7|TRBV4-3
CASSRTVTYEQYF
>TRBJ2-3|TRBV13
CASRRTRGGPSTDTQYF
>TRBJ1-2|TRBV19
CASSMEAGSYGYTF
>TRBJ2-7|TRBV6-7
CASSYSRTGRTYEQYF
>TRBJ1-5|TRBV30
CAWNTGLNQPQHF
>TRBJ1-5|TRBV7-2
CASSSRTGSGQPQHF
>TRBJ2-5|TRBV27
CASSGTSGRGETQYF
>TRBJ2-7|TRBV6-5
CASSYSLYRSYEQYF
>TRBJ2-3|TRBV10-1
CASSDGGGTDTQYF
>TRBJ2-3|TRBV7-2
CASSLVFAALGTDTQYF
>TRBJ1-3|TRBV11-2
CASSLWGSGNTIYF
>TRBJ2-4|TRBV6-6
CASCRDLNIQYF
>TRBJ2-7|TRBV7-2
CASSEWDSSYEQYF
>TRBJ2-1|TRBV18
CASSPLGLAGGREQFF
>TRBJ1-2|TRBV18
CASSPAGLDGYTF
>TRBJ2-1|TRBV9
CASSVAGGHNEQFF